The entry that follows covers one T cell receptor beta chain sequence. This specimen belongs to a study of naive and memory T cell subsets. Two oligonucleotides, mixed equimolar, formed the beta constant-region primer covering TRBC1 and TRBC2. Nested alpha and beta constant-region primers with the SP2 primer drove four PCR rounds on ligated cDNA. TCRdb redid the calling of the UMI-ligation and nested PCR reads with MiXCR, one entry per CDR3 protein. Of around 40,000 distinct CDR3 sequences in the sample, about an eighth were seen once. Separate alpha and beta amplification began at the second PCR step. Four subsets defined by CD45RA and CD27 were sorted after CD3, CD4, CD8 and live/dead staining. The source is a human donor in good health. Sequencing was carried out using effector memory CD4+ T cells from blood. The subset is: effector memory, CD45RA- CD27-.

CDR3 sequence reads: CASRSWGKNIQYF. In nucleotides, the CDR3 is TGTGCCAGCAGGTCATGGGGGAAAAACATTCAGTACTTC. V usage is TRBV27 and J usage is TRBJ2-4; D could derive from TRBD1 or TRBD2 (5 bases each). This CDR3 contains 13 residues. V was clipped by 6 bases and J by 4 bases, with 10 bases between them. Germline assignment: CDR1 MNHEY and CDR2 SMNVEV (reference sequence).